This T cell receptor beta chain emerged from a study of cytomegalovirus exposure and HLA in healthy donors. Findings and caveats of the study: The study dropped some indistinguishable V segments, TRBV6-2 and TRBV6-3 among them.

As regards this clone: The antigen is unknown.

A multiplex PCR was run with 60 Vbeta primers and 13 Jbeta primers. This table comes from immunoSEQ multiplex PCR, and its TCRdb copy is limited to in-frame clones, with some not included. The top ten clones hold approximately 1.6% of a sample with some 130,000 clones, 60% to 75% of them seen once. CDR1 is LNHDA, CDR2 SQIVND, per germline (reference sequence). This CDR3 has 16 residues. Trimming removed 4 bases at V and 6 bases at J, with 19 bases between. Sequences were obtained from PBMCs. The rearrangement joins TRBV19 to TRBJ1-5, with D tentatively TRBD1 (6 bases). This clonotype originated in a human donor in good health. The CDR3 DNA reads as TGTGCCAGTAGTACCTGGAGGGGGACTAGCGGTCAGCCCCAGCATTTT. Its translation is CASSTWRGTSGQPQHF.